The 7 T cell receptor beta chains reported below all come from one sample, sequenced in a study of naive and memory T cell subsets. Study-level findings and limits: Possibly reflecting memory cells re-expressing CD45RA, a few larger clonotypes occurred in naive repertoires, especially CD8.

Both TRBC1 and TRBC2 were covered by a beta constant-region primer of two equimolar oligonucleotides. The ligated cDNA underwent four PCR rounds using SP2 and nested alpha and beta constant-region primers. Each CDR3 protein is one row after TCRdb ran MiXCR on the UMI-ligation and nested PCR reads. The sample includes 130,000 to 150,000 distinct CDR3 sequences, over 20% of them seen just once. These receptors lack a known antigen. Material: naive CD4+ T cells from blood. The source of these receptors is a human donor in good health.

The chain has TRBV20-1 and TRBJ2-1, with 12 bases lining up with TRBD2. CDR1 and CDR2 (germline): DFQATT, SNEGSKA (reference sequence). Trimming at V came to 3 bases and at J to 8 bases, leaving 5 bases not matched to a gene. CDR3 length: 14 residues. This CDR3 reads CSASPPSGRDEQFF. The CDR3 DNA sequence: TGCAGTGCTAGCCCCCCTAGCGGGAGGGATGAGCAGTTCTTC.

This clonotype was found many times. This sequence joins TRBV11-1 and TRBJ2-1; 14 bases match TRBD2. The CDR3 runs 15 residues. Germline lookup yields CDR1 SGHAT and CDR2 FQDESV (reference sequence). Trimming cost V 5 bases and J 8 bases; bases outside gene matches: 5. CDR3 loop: CASSQGLAGVYEQFF. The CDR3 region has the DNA TGTGCCAGCAGCCAGGGACTAGCGGGAGTCTATGAGCAGTTCTTC.

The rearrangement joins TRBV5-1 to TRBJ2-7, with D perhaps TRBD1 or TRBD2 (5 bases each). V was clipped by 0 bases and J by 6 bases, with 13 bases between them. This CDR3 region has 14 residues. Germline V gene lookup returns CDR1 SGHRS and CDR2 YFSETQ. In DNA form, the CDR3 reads TGCGCCAGCAGCTTGGGGGGGAAGATCCGCGAGCAGTACTTC. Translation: CASSLGGKIREQYF.

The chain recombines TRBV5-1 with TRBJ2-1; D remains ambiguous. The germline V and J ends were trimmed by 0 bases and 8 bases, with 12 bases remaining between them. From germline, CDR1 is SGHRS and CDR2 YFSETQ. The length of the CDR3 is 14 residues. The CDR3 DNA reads TGCGCCAGCAGCTTGGGGTTAGAGGACGATGAGCAGTTCTTC. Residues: CASSLGLEDDEQFF.

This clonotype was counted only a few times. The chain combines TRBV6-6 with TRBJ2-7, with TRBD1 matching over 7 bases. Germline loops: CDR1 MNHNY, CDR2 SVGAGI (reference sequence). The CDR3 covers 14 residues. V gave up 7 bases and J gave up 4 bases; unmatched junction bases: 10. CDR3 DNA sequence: TGTGCCAGCACCCTGCCCGGGACAGCTTACGAGCAGTACTTC. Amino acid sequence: CASTLPGTAYEQYF.

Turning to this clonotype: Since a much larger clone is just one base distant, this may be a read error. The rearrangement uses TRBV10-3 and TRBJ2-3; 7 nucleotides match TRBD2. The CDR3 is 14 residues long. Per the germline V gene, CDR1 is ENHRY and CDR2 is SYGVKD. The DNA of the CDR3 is TGTGCCACAGGGCGGGAGTCACTGACAGATGCGCAGTATTTT. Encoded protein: CATGRESLTDAQYF.

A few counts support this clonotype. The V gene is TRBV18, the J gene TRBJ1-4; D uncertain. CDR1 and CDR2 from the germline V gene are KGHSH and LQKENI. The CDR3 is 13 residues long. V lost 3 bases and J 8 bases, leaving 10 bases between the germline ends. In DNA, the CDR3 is TGTGCCAGCTCACCGTTACAAGAGGAAAAACTGTTTTTT. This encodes CASSPLQEEKLFF. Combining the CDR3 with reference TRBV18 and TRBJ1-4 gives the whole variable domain NAGVMQNPRHLVRRRGQEARLRCSPMKGHSHVYWYRQLPEEGLKFMVYLQKENIIDESGMPKERFSAEFPKEGPSILRIQQVVRGDSAAYFCASSPLQEEKLFFGSGTQLSVL.